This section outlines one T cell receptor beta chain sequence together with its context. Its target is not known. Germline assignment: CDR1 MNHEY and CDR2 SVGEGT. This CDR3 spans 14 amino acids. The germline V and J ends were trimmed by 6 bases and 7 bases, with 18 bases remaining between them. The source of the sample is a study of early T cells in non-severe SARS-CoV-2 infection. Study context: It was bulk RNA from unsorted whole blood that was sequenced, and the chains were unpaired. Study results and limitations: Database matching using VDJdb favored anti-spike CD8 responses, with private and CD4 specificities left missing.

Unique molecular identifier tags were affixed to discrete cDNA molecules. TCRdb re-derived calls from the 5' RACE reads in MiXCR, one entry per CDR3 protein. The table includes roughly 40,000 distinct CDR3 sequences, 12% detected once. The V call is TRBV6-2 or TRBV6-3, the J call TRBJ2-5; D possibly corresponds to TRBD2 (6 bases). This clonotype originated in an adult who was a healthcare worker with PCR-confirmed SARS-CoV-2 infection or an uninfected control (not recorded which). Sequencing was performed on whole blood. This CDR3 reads CASSTSRGLGTQYF. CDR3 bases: TGTGCCAGCAGCACCTCGCGGGGTCTGGGGACCCAGTACTTC.